Listed below are T cell receptor beta chains from one sample, sequenced in a study of T cell responses to AZD1222 COVID-19 vaccine. The table came from immunoSEQ multiplex PCR; TCRdb's copy has only in-frame clones and leaves some out. The table records about 180,000 clones, around nine tenths of them present only once. Sequences were derived from peripheral blood, sampled 28 days after the second AZD1222 dose. These receptors all stem from an adult who received the AZD1222 COVID-19 vaccine. Both conserved end residues are part of each CDR3. D genes are given only for firm matches. A row's size may be missing; if present it is once, few, many or a size class.

CDR3 length | J gene | D gene | V gene | clone size | CDR3 DNA | CDR3 protein
16 | TRBJ1-3 | . | TRBV7-2 | . | TGTGCCAGCAGCTTAGCGGTCACCAACTCTGGAAACACCATATATTTT | CASSLAVTNSGNTIYF
15 | TRBJ2-3 | . | TRBV6-2/TRBV6-3 | . | TGTGCCAGCAGCCTACAGGGTATCGAGGCAGATACGCAGTATTTT | CASSLQGIEADTQYF
11 | TRBJ2-2 | . | TRBV20-1 | once | TGCAGTGCTGCCCCCTTCGGGGAGCTGTTTTTT | CSAAPFGELFF
15 | TRBJ1-6 | . | TRBV30 | . | TGTGCCTGGAGCGCATATCGGACAGCTCCCTCACCCCTCCACTTT | CAWSAYRTAPSPLHF
12 | TRBJ1-1 | . | TRBV2 | . | TGTGCCAGCGTGGCCTTAACCACTGAAGCTTTCTTT | CASVALTTEAFF
15 | TRBJ1-2 | . | TRBV7-8 | . | TGTGCCAGCAGCTTCGGACACCCAACTAACTATGGCTACACCTTC | CASSFGHPTNYGYTF
17 | TRBJ1-3 | . | TRBV7-6 | . | TGTGCCAGCAGCCTAGACCCTCGGGGAACGGCTGGAAACACCATATATTTT | CASSLDPRGTAGNTIYF
15 | TRBJ1-4 | . | TRBV11-2 | . | TGTGCCAGCAGCTTAAGAACCCCGACTAATGAAAAACTGTTTTTT | CASSLRTPTNEKLFF
18 | TRBJ2-1 | TRBD2 | TRBV28 | . | TGTGCCAGCAGTTCTTATCTAAATCTAGCGGGAGTTAAGAATGAGCAGTTCTTC | CASSSYLNLAGVKNEQFF
14 | TRBJ2-7 | TRBD1 | TRBV30 | . | TGTGCCTGGAGGCAGGGACAGCTAGACTACGAGCAGTACTTC | CAWRQGQLDYEQYF
14 | TRBJ2-3 | . | TRBV7-2 | . | TGTGCCAGCAGCTTAGCGATTTTGACAGATACGCAGTATTTT | CASSLAILTDTQYF
15 | TRBJ2-1 | TRBD2 | TRBV3-1/TRBV3-2 | . | TGTGCCAGCAGCCAGGGACTAGCGGGAGGGAGTGAGCAGTTCTTC | CASSQGLAGGSEQFF
14 | TRBJ1-1 | . | TRBV4-3 | . | TGCGCCAGCGGGGTAGGAGGGCGGAAGTTTATGGCTTTCTTT | CASGVGGRKFMAFF
14 | TRBJ2-3 | TRBD2 | TRBV27 | . | TGTGCCAGCAGTGTAGCGGGGAGCACAGATACGCAGTATTTT | CASSVAGSTDTQYF
17 | TRBJ1-4 | . | TRBV9 | . | TGTGCCAGCAGCACCGGGCTAGGGGCGGGAACTAATGAAAAACTGTTTTTT | CASSTGLGAGTNEKLFF
12 | TRBJ1-1 | TRBD1 | TRBV10-3 | . | TGTGCCATCAGCAAGACAGGGCGTGAAGCTTTCTTT | CAISKTGREAFF
15 | TRBJ1-1 | . | TRBV7-9 | . | TGTGCCAGCAGCTCCCAAGGGCGAGGGAACACTGAAGCTTTCTTT | CASSSQGRGNTEAFF
15 | TRBJ2-1 | . | TRBV7-3 | . | TGTGCCAGCAGCTTGCAGGGGCGCGTGGACAATGAGCAGTTCTTC | CASSLQGRVDNEQFF
14 | TRBJ2-4 | . | TRBV7-2 | . | TGTGCCAGCAGCCCCCTTGGGGCCAAAAACATTCAGTACTTC | CASSPLGAKNIQYF
16 | TRBJ2-7 | TRBD1 | TRBV4-1 | . | TGCGCCAGCAGCCAACCGGGACAGGGGGGATTGCACGAGCAGTACTTC | CASSQPGQGGLHEQYF
15 | TRBJ1-4 | . | TRBV9 | . | TGTGCCAGCAGCCCCGCGGGGGCAAGGGATGAAAAACTGTTTTTT | CASSPAGARDEKLFF
14 | TRBJ2-3 | . | TRBV6-5 | . | TGTGCCAGCAGTTGGGCGGCTAGCACAGATACGCAGTATTTT | CASSWAASTDTQYF
14 | TRBJ1-2 | . | TRBV4-3 | . | TGCGCCAGCAGCCAAGGGACCCACCCCTATGGCTACACCTTC | CASSQGTHPYGYTF
15 | TRBJ1-2 | TRBD1 | TRBV7-9 | . | TGTGCCAGCAGCGATCCGGACAGGGGCCTTTATGGCTACACCTTC | CASSDPDRGLYGYTF
15 | TRBJ2-2 | TRBD1 | TRBV5-1 | once | TGCGCCAGCCGATCCGGACAGGGGTACACCGGGGAGCTGTTTTTT | CASRSGQGYTGELFF
16 | TRBJ1-4 | TRBD1 | TRBV5-1 | . | TGCGCCAGCAGCCGGGACAGGATTGCAACTAATGAAAAACTGTTTTTT | CASSRDRIATNEKLFF
13 | TRBJ1-1 | . | TRBV10-3 | . | TGTGCCATCAGTGACAGGGTGGACACTGAAGCTTTCTTT | CAISDRVDTEAFF
14 | TRBJ2-2 | . | TRBV7-9 | . | TGTGCCAGCAGCCATACGACTGCGGCGGGGGAGCTGTTTTTT | CASSHTTAAGELFF
15 | TRBJ1-4 | . | TRBV28 | . | TGTGCCAGCAGGCCAAGAGGGCGCGGGCCTGAAAAACTGTTTTTT | CASRPRGRGPEKLFF
11 | TRBJ2-3 | . | TRBV6-5 | . | TGTGCCAGCAGGACCAAGGCTACGCAGTATTTT | CASRTKATQYF
14 | TRBJ2-3 | . | TRBV7-9 | . | TGTGCCAGCAGCCAGGGGTTGAGCACAGATACGCAGTATTTT | CASSQGLSTDTQYF
16 | TRBJ2-3 | . | TRBV5-1 | . | TGCGCCAGCAGCTTGGGATTAGCGGCTAGCACAGATACGCAGTATTTT | CASSLGLAASTDTQYF
11 | TRBJ1-1 | . | TRBV19 | . | TGTGCCAGTACCCGAAACACTGAAGCTTTCTTT | CASTRNTEAFF
14 | TRBJ2-7 | . | TRBV27 | . | TGTGCCAGCAGTTCCCTACAGGGATCCTACGAGCAGTACTTC | CASSSLQGSYEQYF
14 | TRBJ2-5 | . | TRBV2 | . | TGTGCCAGCGGGGGCGGGGCAACGGGAGAGACCCAGTACTTC | CASGGGATGETQYF
15 | TRBJ2-1 | . | TRBV5-6 | . | TGTGCCAGCAGCTTGAATCATGGTCGCTACAATGAGCAGTTCTTC | CASSLNHGRYNEQFF
14 | TRBJ1-1 | . | TRBV6-2/TRBV6-3 | . | TGTGCCAGCAGTTACAGGGGTTCGAACACTGAAGCTTTCTTT | CASSYRGSNTEAFF
16 | TRBJ1-3 | . | TRBV18 | . | TGTGCCAGCTCATCAACAGTCCCAGGGTCTGGAAACACCATATATTTT | CASSSTVPGSGNTIYF
16 | TRBJ2-2 | . | TRBV5-4 | . | TGTGCCAGCAGCTTCGTGGTGTCCGCAGACACCGGGGAGCTGTTTTTT | CASSFVVSADTGELFF
18 | TRBJ2-2 | . | TRBV1 | . | TGCACCAGCAGCCAAGATCTTGGTCCCGGGAGAAACACCGGGGAGCTGTTTTTT | CTSSQDLGPGRNTGELFF
16 | TRBJ1-5 | . | TRBV21-1 | . | TGTGCCAGCAGCAAAGAGGGGGGGCGCCCCCATCAGCCCCAGCATTTT | CASSKEGGRPHQPQHF
13 | TRBJ2-1 | . | TRBV9 | . | TGTGCCAGCAGCGGACTAGTCTTCGATGAGCAGTTCTTC | CASSGLVFDEQFF
13 | TRBJ1-1 | TRBD1 | TRBV3-1/TRBV3-2 | . | TGTGCCAGCAGCCAAGGAGACAGGGCCCGAGCTTTCTTT | CASSQGDRARAFF
14 | TRBJ2-7 | TRBD2 | TRBV3-1/TRBV3-2 | . | TGTGCCAGCAGCCACGCGGGAGCGTCCTACGAGCAGTACTTC | CASSHAGASYEQYF
17 | TRBJ2-2 | . | TRBV6-4 | . | TGTGCCAGCAGTCCCCACGGGGGTGGCGCGAACACCGGGGAGCTGTTTTTT | CASSPHGGGANTGELFF
14 | TRBJ2-5 | . | TRBV2 | . | TGTGCCAGCAGTGAAATCAGCGAGATAGAGACCCAGTACTTC | CASSEISEIETQYF
14 | TRBJ1-2 | . | TRBV6-5 | . | TGTGCCAGCAGTTACTCCCTGGAGTCTGGTGGCTACACCTTC | CASSYSLESGGYTF
15 | TRBJ1-4 | . | TRBV7-9 | . | TGTGCCAGCAGCGCCCAGGGGACTCTTAGTGAAAAACTGTTTTTT | CASSAQGTLSEKLFF
13 | TRBJ1-1 | . | TRBV19 | . | TGTGCCAGTAGCCGGGAAGGACAGTCTGAAGCTTTCTTT | CASSREGQSEAFF
15 | TRBJ2-6 | . | TRBV27 | . | TGTGCCAGCAGTTTGGGGGCGACTGGGGCCAACGTCCTGACTTTC | CASSLGATGANVLTF
15 | TRBJ1-1 | . | TRBV9 | . | TGTGCCAGGATGAGCGTTTGGTGGGTGAACACTGAAGCTTTCTTT | CARMSVWWVNTEAFF
16 | TRBJ2-3 | TRBD2 | TRBV3-1/TRBV3-2 | . | TGTGCCAGCAGCCAAATAGCGGGGGACCTCACAGATACGCAGTATTTT | CASSQIAGDLTDTQYF
16 | TRBJ2-1 | TRBD2 | TRBV9 | . | TGTGCCAGCAGCGTAGTTGCGGGGGGGGGTGTCAATGAGCAGTTCTTC | CASSVVAGGGVNEQFF